The present T cell receptor beta chain was sequenced within a study of T cells after yellow fever vaccination. TCRdb reprocessed the 5' RACE reads via MiXCR and lists one record per CDR3 protein. Among approximately 300,000 distinct CDR3 sequences listed, around 6.8% were seen once. From germline, CDR1 is MGHRA and CDR2 YSYEKL. The CDR3 has 16 amino acids. Trimming removed 2 bases at V and 4 bases at J, with 15 bases between. Concerning this clonotype itself: Its antigen is undetermined.

Whole-study findings and limits: Peak timing came faster in the weaker secondary response, day 5 versus 15. Clonotype sharing between CD4 and CD8 compartments was small.

The TCR was taken from a man aged 18 to 30 who received the YFV17D yellow fever vaccine. The chain is built from TRBV4-1 and TRBJ1-5, with D perhaps TRBD1 (5 bases). The starting material was PBMCs, obtained about 41 days after the first yellow fever vaccination. This chain's CDR3 is CASSQTRATPNQPQHF. Here the CDR3 DNA reads TGCGCCAGCAGCCAAACCAGGGCGACCCCGAATCAGCCCCAGCATTTT.